This T cell receptor (beta chain) was identified during a study of shared clonotypes between healthy human individuals. At the level of the study: Contributing individuals were two females and three males aged 18 to 49. For every donor, three CD4 naive, three CD4 memory, two CD8 naive and one CD8 memory plates were used. Findings and caveats of the study: Researchers sampled only blood; tissue repertoires likely differ.

Some clones are missing from TCRdb's copy, which holds only in-frame ones; the method was immunoSEQ multiplex PCR. The table lists 2 million to 2.5 million clones, nearly 97% of them singletons. The germline V gene encodes CDR1 LNHNV and CDR2 YYDKDF (reference sequence). The CDR3 consists of 16 residues. The trim removed 3 bases at V and 0 bases at J, leaving 5 bases unmatched. Points on this clone: The antigen remains unidentified.

The J gene is TRBJ2-1, the V gene TRBV15, with 7 bases lining up with TRBD2. The source material was naive CD4+ T cells sorted from blood. Subset denoted: CD45RA+ positively selected. This receptor was identified in a man between 18 and 35 years old in good health. This CDR3 is CATSSRTSASYNEQFF. CDR3 coding DNA: TGTGCCACCAGCAGCCGGACTAGTGCCTCCTACAATGAGCAGTTCTTC.